These 23 T cell receptor beta chains share one sample of origin, sequenced in a study of chemoradiotherapy in HPV16-positive cancers. Method: immunoSEQ multiplex PCR; TCRdb's copy keeps in-frame clones and lacks some. This table has under 550 clones, 85% to 95% appearing once. This specimen consisted of tumor tissue, obtained from a patient who underwent chemoradiotherapy. These receptors all come from a human donor with HPV-associated anogenital cancer.

J is TRBJ2-2 and V is TRBV7-9; D possibly uses TRBD1 or TRBD2 (5 bases each). The CDR3 runs to 15 residues. Germline V gene data show CDR1 as SEHNR and CDR2 as FQNEAQ (reference sequence). Trimming shortened V by 4 bases and J by 4 bases, and 13 bases separated the two germline ends. The CDR3 sequence is CASSSTGTLTGELFF. As DNA, the CDR3 is TGTGCCAGCAGCTCCACCGGGACGCTCACCGGGGAGCTGTTTTTT.

This clone is a singleton in its sample. The V and J genes are TRBV30 and TRBJ2-7; no clear D. The CDR3 is 16 residues long. V was clipped by 0 bases and J by 1 base, with 16 bases between them. CDR1 and CDR2 (germline): GTSNPN, SVGIG (reference sequence). The CDR3 DNA reads TGTGCCTGGAGTGTACGCCCACCGACTGCGTCCTACGAGCAGTACTTC. Amino acid sequence: CAWSVRPPTASYEQYF. Together with reference TRBV30 and TRBJ2-7, the CDR3 gives the full variable domain: SQTIHQWPATLVQPVGSPLSLECTVEGTSNPNLYWYRQAAGRGLQLLFYSVGIGQISSEVPQNLSASRPQDRQFILSSKKLLLSDSGFYLCAWSVRPPTASYEQYFGPGTRLTVT.

This clone was counted between two and nine times. The rearrangement links TRBV11-2 to TRBJ1-1; no definite D call. CDR3 length: 13 amino acids. Trimming took off 1 base at V and 1 base at J, with 4 bases between the two ends. Germline V CDR1 and CDR2: SGHAT, FQNNGV. The CDR3 sequence is CASSLGSNTEAFF. CDR3 coding DNA: TGTGCCAGCAGCTTAGGGTCGAACACTGAAGCTTTCTTT.

Only one count was recorded for this clone. The chain carries TRBV28 and TRBJ1-3, with D hard to call. CDR1 is MDHEN and CDR2 is SYDVKM in the germline V gene. The CDR3 covers 14 residues. The V end lost 1 base, the J end lost 9 bases, and 13 bases lay between the germline ends. The CDR3 spells CASSLSYFRSTIYF. CDR3 nucleotide sequence: TGTGCCAGCAGTTTATCTTATTTCCGAAGCACCATATATTTT.

The chain joins TRBV4-3 to TRBJ2-1, with 7 bases matching TRBD1. The CDR3 is 17 residues long. Trimming cost V 0 bases and J 1 base; bases outside gene matches: 6. The germline V gene has CDR1 LGHNA and CDR2 YSLEER. In nucleotides, the CDR3 is TGCGCCAGCAGCCAAGATTACAGGGGTGGTTCCTACAATGAGCAGTTCTTC. This gives the protein CASSQDYRGGSYNEQFF.

The V gene is TRBV30, the J gene TRBJ1-2, with no clear D. Trimming took off 0 bases at V and 4 bases at J, with 3 bases between the two ends. This CDR3 has 11 amino acids. Germline V CDR1 and CDR2: GTSNPN, SVGIG (reference sequence). This CDR3 is CAWSVPYGYTF. The CDR3 coding sequence is TGTGCCTGGAGTGTACCCTATGGCTACACCTTC.

The chain has TRBV7-9 and TRBJ2-3; 8 bases fit TRBD1. The junction had 5 bases not matched to a gene; V was cut back by 1 base and J by 2 bases. Looked up from germline, CDR1 is SEHNR and CDR2 is FQNEAQ (reference sequence). The CDR3 has 16 residues. The CDR3: CASSLGQGNPTDTQYF. The CDR3, as DNA: TGTGCCAGCAGCTTAGGACAGGGGAACCCCACAGATACGCAGTATTTT.

The V gene is TRBV28, the J gene TRBJ1-2; D remains unclear. This CDR3 contains 14 residues. Germline V gene lookup returns CDR1 MDHEN and CDR2 SYDVKM. Trimming took 3 bases from V and 8 from J, leaving 16 bases between them. CDR3 nucleotide sequence: TGTGCCAGCAGTTTCCTGACACCCATCAGGGGCTACACCTTC. The encoded protein is CASSFLTPIRGYTF.

The V gene is TRBV28, the J gene TRBJ2-5, with 7 bases matching TRBD1. There are 13 residues in the CDR3. Germline CDR1 and CDR2: MDHEN and SYDVKM. J was trimmed by 5 bases and V by 10 bases; bases with no gene match: 10. The CDR3 sequence: CAIESTGVETQYF. The CDR3 DNA follows: TGTGCCATCGAAAGTACAGGGGTCGAGACCCAGTACTTC.

The chain uses TRBV28 and TRBJ1-2; a weak D match, TRBD1 (5 bases). The CDR3 has 13 amino acids. V dropped 5 bases and J dropped 7 bases, with 14 bases sitting between them. CDR1 is MDHEN and CDR2 is SYDVKM in the germline V gene. In DNA form, the CDR3 reads TGTGCCAGCAGTATCCCCGCGGGGGGTGGCTACACCTTC. The encoded protein is CASSIPAGGGYTF.

This rearrangement joins TRBV4-2 to TRBJ2-3; the match to TRBD2 covers 11 bases. The germline V gene encodes CDR1 LGHNA and CDR2 YNFKEQ. V shed 2 bases and J 0 bases; nucleotides not matched to a gene: 7. The CDR3 covers 18 residues. The CDR3 spells CASSQRAGTSGSTDTQYF. The CDR3 DNA follows: TGTGCCAGCAGCCAAAGGGCTGGGACTAGCGGTAGCACAGATACGCAGTATTTT.

The chain couples TRBV4-2 to TRBJ2-2, with a tentative D call TRBD1 (6 bases). Germline CDR1 reads LGHNA; CDR2 reads YNFKEQ. CDR3 size: 13 residues. Trimming stripped 4 bases from V and 6 bases from J, with 9 bases between. CDR3 region: CASSPGESGELFF. CDR3 in DNA: TGTGCCAGCAGCCCAGGGGAGTCCGGGGAGCTGTTTTTT.

The chain carries TRBV14 and TRBJ1-4; 9 positions match TRBD1. Germline loops: CDR1 SGHDN, CDR2 FVKESK. This CDR3 spans 15 amino acids. With 0 bases clipped from V and 8 bases from J, the junction kept 4 bases outside the gene matches. As DNA, the CDR3 is TGTGCCAGCAGCCAAGATGGACAGGGGAAGGAAAAACTGTTTTTT. Its protein is CASSQDGQGKEKLFF. Full variable domain (remainder filled in from reference TRBV14 and TRBJ1-4): EAGVTQFPSHSVIEKGQTVTLRCDPISGHDNLYWYRRVMGKEIKFLLHFVKESKQDESGMPNNRFLAERTGGTYSTLKVQPAELEDSGVYFCASSQDGQGKEKLFFGSGTQLSVL.

This chain uses TRBV30 with TRBJ2-2, with D possibly being TRBD1 (6 bases). This CDR3 region has 13 residues. V dropped 0 bases and J dropped 6 bases, with 8 bases sitting between them. Germline CDR1 GTSNPN, CDR2 SVGIG (reference sequence). CDR3 amino acids: CAWSVQGAGELFF. The CDR3 nucleotides are TGTGCCTGGAGTGTACAGGGTGCCGGGGAGCTGTTTTTT.

The chain recombines TRBV10-1 with TRBJ1-5; D remains ambiguous. Deletions cut 3 bases from V and 0 bases from J, with 27 bases between. The length of the CDR3 is 21 residues. Germline CDR1 reads WNHNN; CDR2 reads SYGVQD (reference sequence). The CDR3 DNA reads as TGCGCCAGCAGTGAAGACAATATGGGCCCCACAAAATCCTATAGCAATCAGCCCCAGCATTTT. Protein: CASSEDNMGPTKSYSNQPQHF.

V and J are TRBV18 and TRBJ2-7; possibly TRBD1 for D (6 bases). Germline V gives CDR1 KGHSH, CDR2 LQKENI. Trimming stripped 2 bases from V and 2 bases from J, with 10 bases between. There are 14 residues in the CDR3. CDR3 coding DNA: TGTGCCAGCTCACCAAATCGACAGGCCTACGAGCAGTACTTC. Protein sequence: CASSPNRQAYEQYF.

The gene calls are TRBV7-9 and TRBJ2-1; D is undetermined. Trimming pared 5 bases from V and 5 bases from J, leaving 4 bases between. The germline gives CDR1 SEHNR, CDR2 FQNEAQ (reference sequence). The CDR3 has 11 residues. The CDR3 DNA is TGTGCCAGCAGCCTTAACAATGAGCAGTTCTTC. This encodes CASSLNNEQFF.

The chain combines TRBV5-4 with TRBJ1-1, with D unresolved. V was trimmed by 3 bases and J by 4 bases, leaving 22 bases between them. The V gene's germline CDR1 is SGHNT and CDR2 YYREEE (reference sequence). This CDR3 is built from 17 residues. DNA for the CDR3: TGTGCCAGCAGCTCAGACACAGTCAATACCCTAGCCACTGAAGCTTTCTTT. It encodes CASSSDTVNTLATEAFF.

CDR3 region: CASSLGANTEAFF. The CDR3 DNA reads TGTGCCAGCAGCTTGGGGGCTAACACTGAAGCTTTCTTT. The J gene is TRBJ1-1, the V gene TRBV11-2; tentatively, D is TRBD1 (6 bases). Trimming removed 3 bases from V and 2 bases from J, with 7 bases in between. The CDR3 runs 13 residues. CDR1 and CDR2 (germline): SGHAT, FQNNGV.

The chain has TRBV7-2 and TRBJ2-7; 7 bases map to TRBD1. V lost 5 bases, J lost 6 bases, and 10 bases stayed unmatched. Germline CDR1 and CDR2: SGHTA and FQGNSA. The CDR3 contains 14 residues. In DNA, the CDR3 is TGTGCCAGCAGCCCCCGACAGGGAATTGGCGAGCAGTACTTC. It encodes CASSPRQGIGEQYF. The full variable domain, in which reference TRBV7-2 and TRBJ2-7 provide the parts outside the CDR3, is GAGVSQSPSNKVTEKGKDVELRCDPISGHTALYWYRQSLGQGLEFLIYFQGNSAPDKSGLPSDRFSAERTGGSVSTLTIQRTQQEDSAVYLCASSPRQGIGEQYFGPGTRLTVT.

The chain joins TRBV6-6 to TRBJ2-3; D is perhaps TRBD1 or TRBD2 (5 bases each). CDR3 length: 14 residues. V lost 5 bases to trimming and J lost 0 bases, with 9 bases between them. Germline V gene data show CDR1 as MNHNY and CDR2 as SVGAGI (reference sequence). In DNA form, the CDR3 reads TGTGCCAGCAGTCCGGGGCATAGCACAGATACGCAGTATTTT. Its protein product is CASSPGHSTDTQYF.

V and J are TRBV18 and TRBJ1-5, with 7 bases that match TRBD1. The CDR3 extends over 13 amino acids. Germline V gene lookup returns CDR1 KGHSH and CDR2 LQKENI. Germline trimming cut 4 bases from V and 4 bases from J; bases unmatched to any gene: 1. The CDR3 region is CASSRDRNQPQHF. The CDR3 nucleotides are TGTGCCAGCTCACGGGACAGAAATCAGCCCCAGCATTTT.

The gene calls are TRBV5-1 and TRBJ2-5; possible D gene TRBD1, 5 bases. V lost 0 bases, J lost 1 base, and 16 bases lay in between. There are 17 residues in the CDR3. CDR1 and CDR2 (germline): SGHRS, YFSETQ. The CDR3 region is CASSLVFRDWAQETQYF. The CDR3 DNA follows: TGCGCCAGCAGCTTGGTCTTCAGGGATTGGGCCCAAGAGACCCAGTACTTC.